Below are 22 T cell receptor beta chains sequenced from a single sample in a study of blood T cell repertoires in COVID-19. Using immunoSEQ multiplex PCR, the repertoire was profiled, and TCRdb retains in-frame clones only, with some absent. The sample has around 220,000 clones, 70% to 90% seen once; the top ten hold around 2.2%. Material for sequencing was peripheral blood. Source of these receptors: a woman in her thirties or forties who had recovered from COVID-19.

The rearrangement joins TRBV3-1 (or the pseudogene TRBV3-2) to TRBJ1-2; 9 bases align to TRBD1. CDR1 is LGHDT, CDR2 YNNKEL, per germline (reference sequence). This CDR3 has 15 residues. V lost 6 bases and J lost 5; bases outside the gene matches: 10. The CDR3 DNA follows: TGTGCCAGCAGTACTTCCGGGACAGGGAGATATGGCTACACCTTC. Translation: CASSTSGTGRYGYTF.

The CDR3: CASSQTGAGGLNTEAFF. CDR3 nucleotides: TGCGCCAGCAGCCAAACTGGGGCAGGGGGCTTGAACACTGAAGCTTTCTTT. The chain combines TRBV10-2 with TRBJ1-1, with 8 bases lining up with TRBD1. V lost 6 bases and J lost 0; bases outside the gene matches: 12. This CDR3 is built from 17 residues. Germline V gene lookup returns CDR1 WSHSY and CDR2 SAAADI.

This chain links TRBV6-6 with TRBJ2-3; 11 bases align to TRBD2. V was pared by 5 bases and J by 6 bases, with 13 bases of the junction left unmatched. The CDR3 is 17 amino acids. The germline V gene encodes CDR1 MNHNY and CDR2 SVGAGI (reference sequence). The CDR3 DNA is TGTGCCAGCAGTCCAAAGACTAGCGGGGTCCAAATGGATACGCAGTATTTT. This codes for CASSPKTSGVQMDTQYF.

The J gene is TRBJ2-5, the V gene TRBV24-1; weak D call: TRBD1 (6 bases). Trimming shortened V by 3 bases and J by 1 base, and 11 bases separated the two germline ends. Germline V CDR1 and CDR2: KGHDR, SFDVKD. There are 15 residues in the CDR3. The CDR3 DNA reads TGTGCCACCAGTGATCCTCGACAGGCCCAAGAGACCCAGTACTTC. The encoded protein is CATSDPRQAQETQYF.

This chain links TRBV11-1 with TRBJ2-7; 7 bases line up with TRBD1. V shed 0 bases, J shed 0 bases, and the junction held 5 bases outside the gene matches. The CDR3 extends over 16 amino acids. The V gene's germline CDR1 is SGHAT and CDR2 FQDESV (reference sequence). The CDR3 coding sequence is TGTGCCAGCAGCTTAGCTCCGGGACAGAACTCCTACGAGCAGTACTTC. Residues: CASSLAPGQNSYEQYF.

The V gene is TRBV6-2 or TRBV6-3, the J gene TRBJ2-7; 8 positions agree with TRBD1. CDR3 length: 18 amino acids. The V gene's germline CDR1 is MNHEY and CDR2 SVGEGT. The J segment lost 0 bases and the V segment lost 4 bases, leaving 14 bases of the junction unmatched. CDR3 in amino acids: CASSSPPPTGGSSYEQYF. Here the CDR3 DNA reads TGTGCCAGCAGTTCCCCTCCCCCAACAGGGGGGAGCTCCTACGAGCAGTACTTC.

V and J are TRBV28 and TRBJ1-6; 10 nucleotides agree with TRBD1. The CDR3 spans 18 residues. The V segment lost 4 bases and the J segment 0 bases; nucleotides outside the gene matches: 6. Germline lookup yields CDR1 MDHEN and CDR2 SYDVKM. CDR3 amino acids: CASSSRDRGFSYNSPLHF. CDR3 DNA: TGTGCCAGCAGTTCTCGGGACAGGGGTTTCTCCTATAATTCACCCCTCCACTTT.

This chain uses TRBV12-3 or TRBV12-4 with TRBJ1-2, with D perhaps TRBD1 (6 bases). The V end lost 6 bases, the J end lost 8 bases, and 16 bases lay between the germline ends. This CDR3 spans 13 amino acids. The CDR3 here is CASSKTGLGGYTF. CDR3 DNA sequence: TGTGCCAGCAGCAAGACAGGTCTAGGAGGCTACACCTTC.

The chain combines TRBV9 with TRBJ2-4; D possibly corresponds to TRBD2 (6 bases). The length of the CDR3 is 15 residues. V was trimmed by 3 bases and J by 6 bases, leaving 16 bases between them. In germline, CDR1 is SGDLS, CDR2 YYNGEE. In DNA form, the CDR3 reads TGTGCCAGCAGCGATGGCGTCGGGGGAGGAAACATTCAGTACTTC. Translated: CASSDGVGGGNIQYF.

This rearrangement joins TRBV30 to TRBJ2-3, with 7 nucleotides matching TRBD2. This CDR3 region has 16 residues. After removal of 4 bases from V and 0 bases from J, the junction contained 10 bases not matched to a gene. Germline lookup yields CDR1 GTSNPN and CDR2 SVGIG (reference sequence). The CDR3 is CAWNGGGESSTDTQYF. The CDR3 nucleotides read TGTGCCTGGAACGGTGGGGGGGAATCTAGCACAGATACGCAGTATTTT. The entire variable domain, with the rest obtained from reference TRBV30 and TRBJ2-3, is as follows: SQTIHQWPATLVQPVGSPLSLECTVEGTSNPNLYWYRQAAGRGLQLLFYSVGIGQISSEVPQNLSASRPQDRQFILSSKKLLLSDSGFYLCAWNGGGESSTDTQYFGPGTRLTVL.

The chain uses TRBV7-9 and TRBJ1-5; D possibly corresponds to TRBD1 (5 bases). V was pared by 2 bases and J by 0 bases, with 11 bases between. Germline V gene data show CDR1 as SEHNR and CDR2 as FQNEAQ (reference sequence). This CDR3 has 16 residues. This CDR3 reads CASSLNRGYSNQPQHF. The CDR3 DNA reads TGTGCCAGCAGCTTAAATAGGGGCTATAGCAATCAGCCCCAGCATTTT.

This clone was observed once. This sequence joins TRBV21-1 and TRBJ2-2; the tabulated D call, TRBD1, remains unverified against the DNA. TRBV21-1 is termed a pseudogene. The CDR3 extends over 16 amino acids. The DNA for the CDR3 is TGTGCCAGCAGCAAGCAACAGGGGGCGCGGGCCGGGGAGCTGTTTTTT. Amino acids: CASSKQQGARAGELFF.

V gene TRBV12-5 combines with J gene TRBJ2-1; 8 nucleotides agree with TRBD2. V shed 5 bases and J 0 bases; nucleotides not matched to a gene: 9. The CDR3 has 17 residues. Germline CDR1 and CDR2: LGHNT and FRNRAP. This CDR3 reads CASGLRAGAISYNEQFF. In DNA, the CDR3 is TGTGCTAGTGGTCTGAGAGCGGGAGCCATCTCCTACAATGAGCAGTTCTTC. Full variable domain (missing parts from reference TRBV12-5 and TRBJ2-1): DARVTQTPRHKVTEMGQEVTMRCQPILGHNTVFWYRQTMMQGLELLAYFRNRAPLDDSGMPKDRFSAEMPDATLATLKIQPSEPRDSAVYFCASGLRAGAISYNEQFFGPGTRLTVL.

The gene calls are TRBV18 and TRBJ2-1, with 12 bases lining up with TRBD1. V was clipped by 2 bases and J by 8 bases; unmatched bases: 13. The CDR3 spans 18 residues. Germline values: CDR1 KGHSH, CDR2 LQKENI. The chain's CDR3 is CASSPRGTGGLVSYEQFF. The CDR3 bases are TGTGCCAGCTCACCAAGGGGGACAGGGGGCCTTGTTTCGTATGAGCAGTTCTTC.

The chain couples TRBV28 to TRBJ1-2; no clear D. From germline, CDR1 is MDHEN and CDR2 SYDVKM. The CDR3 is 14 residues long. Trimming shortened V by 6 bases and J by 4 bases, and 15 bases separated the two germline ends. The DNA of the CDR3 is TGTGCCAGCAGACCTCAGGCAGGTGGCTATGGCTACACCTTC. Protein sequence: CASRPQAGGYGYTF.

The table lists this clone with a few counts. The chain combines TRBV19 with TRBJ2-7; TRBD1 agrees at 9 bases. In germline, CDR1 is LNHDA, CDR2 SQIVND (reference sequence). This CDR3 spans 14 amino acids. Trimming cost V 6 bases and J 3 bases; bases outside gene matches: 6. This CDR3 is CASSPGQGVYEQYF. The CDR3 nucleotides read TGTGCCAGTAGCCCGGGACAGGGCGTCTACGAGCAGTACTTC.

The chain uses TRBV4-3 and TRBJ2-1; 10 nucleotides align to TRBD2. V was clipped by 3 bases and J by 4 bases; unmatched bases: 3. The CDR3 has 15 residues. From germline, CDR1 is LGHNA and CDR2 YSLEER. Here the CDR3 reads CASSQTSGRYNEQFF. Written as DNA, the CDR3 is TGCGCCAGCAGCCAGACTAGCGGGCGATACAATGAGCAGTTCTTC.

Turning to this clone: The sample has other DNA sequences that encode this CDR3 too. CDR3 sequence (DNA): TGCAGTGCGAGCTCTGGAAACACCATATATTTT. It yields the protein CSASSGNTIYF. This chain uses TRBV20-1 with TRBJ1-3; D uncertain. Between the trimmed V and J ends, which lost 6 bases and 0 bases, there was a span of 3 bases. Germline lookup yields CDR1 DFQATT and CDR2 SNEGSKA (reference sequence). CDR3 length: 11 residues.

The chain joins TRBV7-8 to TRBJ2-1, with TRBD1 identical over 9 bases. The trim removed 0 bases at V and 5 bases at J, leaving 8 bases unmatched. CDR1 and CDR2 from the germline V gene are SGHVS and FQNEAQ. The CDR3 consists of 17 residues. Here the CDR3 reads CASSLAFQQGAHNEQFF. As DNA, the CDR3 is TGTGCCAGCAGCTTAGCGTTTCAACAGGGGGCCCACAATGAGCAGTTCTTC.

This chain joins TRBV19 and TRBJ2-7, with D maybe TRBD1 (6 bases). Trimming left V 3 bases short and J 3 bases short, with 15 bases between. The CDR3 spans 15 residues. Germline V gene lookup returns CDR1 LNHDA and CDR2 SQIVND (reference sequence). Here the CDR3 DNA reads TGTGCCAGTAGTATTTACGCAGGGGAGAGCTACGAGCAGTACTTC. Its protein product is CASSIYAGESYEQYF. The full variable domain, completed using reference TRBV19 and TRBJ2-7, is DGGITQSPKYLFRKEGQNVTLSCEQNLNHDAMYWYRQDPGQGLRLIYYSQIVNDFQKGDIAEGYSVSREKKESFPLTVTSAQKNPTAFYLCASSIYAGESYEQYFGPGTRLTVT.

DNA of the CDR3: TGCGCCAGCAGGAGGGGTAGCGGGACCTACGAGCAGTACTTC. The encoded protein is CASRRGSGTYEQYF. The chain employs TRBV5-1 and TRBJ2-7, with 8 bases matching TRBD2. V lost 5 bases, J lost 2 bases, and 6 bases stayed unmatched. CDR1 is SGHRS and CDR2 is YFSETQ in the germline V gene. The CDR3 has 14 residues.

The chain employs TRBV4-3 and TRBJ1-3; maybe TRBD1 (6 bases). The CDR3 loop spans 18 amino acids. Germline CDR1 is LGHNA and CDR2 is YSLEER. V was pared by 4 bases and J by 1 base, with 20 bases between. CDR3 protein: CASSPNRGGRGSGNTIYF. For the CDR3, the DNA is TGCGCCAGCAGCCCCAACCGAGGAGGGAGGGGGTCTGGAAACACCATATATTTT.